Following are 32 T cell receptor beta chains from one sample sequenced in a study of blood T cells in healthy people across ages. Combining a sample-barcoded 5' primer with a J-beta primer mix, a second PCR ran for roughly 6 to 12 cycles. TCRdb itself ran the 5' RACE reads through MiXCR, one entry per CDR3 protein. This sample has around 2 million distinct CDR3 sequences; roughly two fifths occur once, and the top ten carry roughly 24%. The sequenced sample consisted of blood. The receptor source for this set is a human donor in good health.

This clonotype was observed at least ten times. DNA for the CDR3: TGCAGCGCGTCGCCAGGGAGTACCGAGCAGTACTTC. Its translation is CSASPGSTEQYF. J is TRBJ2-7 and V is TRBV29-1; D may correspond to TRBD1 or TRBD2 (5 bases each). Germline V gene data show CDR1 as SQVTM and CDR2 as ANQGSEA. The CDR3 spans 12 residues. Trimming took off 7 bases at V and 6 bases at J, with 16 bases between the two ends.

There are a few counts of this clonotype. The V gene is TRBV20-1, the J gene TRBJ2-7, with D perhaps being TRBD1 or TRBD2 (5 bases each). The CDR3 is 16 residues long. Per germline, CDR1 DFQATT and CDR2 SNEGSKA (reference sequence). The ends were cut back, 6 bases at V and 3 bases at J, with 24 bases in the middle. CDR3 region: CSAETGTGKFHYEQYF. For the CDR3, the DNA is TGCAGTGCCGAGACCGGGACCGGCAAGTTCCACTACGAGCAGTACTTC.

This chain links TRBV20-1 with TRBJ2-3, with 11 bases that match TRBD1. This CDR3 is 15 amino acids long. Losses at the gene ends were 3 bases for V and 3 bases for J; bases not matched to a gene: 5. From germline, CDR1 is DFQATT and CDR2 SNEGSKA (reference sequence). Here the CDR3 reads CSASEWDRGTDTQYF. CDR3 sequence (DNA): TGCAGTGCTAGCGAATGGGACAGGGGGACAGATACGCAGTATTTT.

The CDR3 sequence: CASRPRTGTTDTQYF. As DNA, the CDR3 is TGTGCCAGCAGACCCCGGACAGGGACCACAGATACGCAGTATTTT. J is TRBJ2-3 and V is TRBV6-5; TRBD1 aligns across 8 bases. Trimming cost V 6 bases and J 2 bases; bases outside gene matches: 7. The CDR3 loop spans 15 amino acids. From germline, CDR1 is MNHEY and CDR2 SVGAGI.

The J gene is TRBJ1-6, the V gene TRBV5-5; D gene ambiguous. CDR3 length: 14 residues. Looked up from germline, CDR1 is SGHKS and CDR2 is YYEKEE (reference sequence). The V end lost 0 bases, the J end lost 8 bases, and 9 bases lay between the germline ends. The CDR3 sequence: CASSLAGRDSPLHF. The DNA of the CDR3 is TGTGCCAGCAGCTTGGCCGGAAGAGATTCACCCCTCCACTTT.

This clonotype has only one observation. This is likely a read error, given that the CDR3 carries no conserved phenylalanine or tryptophan at its end. The chain employs TRBV29-1 and TRBJ2-3, with D perhaps matching TRBD2 (7 bases). Germline assignment: CDR1 SQVTM and CDR2 ANQGSEA. The length of the CDR3 is 16 residues. Trimming left V 6 bases short and J 3 bases short, with 22 bases between. The CDR3 loop reads CSVVRTGGAETDTQYL. Written as DNA, the CDR3 is TGCAGCGTGGTGAGAACTGGGGGGGCTGAAACAGATACGCAGTATTTG.

Only a few counts were recorded for this clonotype. This chain uses TRBV4-3 with TRBJ1-1; D is perhaps TRBD1 (5 bases). Between the trimmed V and J ends, which lost 0 bases and 4 bases, there was a span of 9 bases. Germline lookup yields CDR1 LGHNA and CDR2 YSLEER. CDR3 length: 14 amino acids. The CDR3 coding sequence is TGCGCCAGCAGCCAAGAAGAGGGGACCACTGAAGCTTTCTTT. It translates to CASSQEEGTTEAFF.

This chain uses TRBV15 with TRBJ1-2; D unresolved. Germline V gene lookup returns CDR1 LNHNV and CDR2 YYDKDF (reference sequence). The germline V and J ends were trimmed by 0 bases and 6 bases, with 14 bases remaining between them. The length of the CDR3 is 15 residues. CDR3 region: CATSRDPWAENGYTF. CDR3 bases: TGTGCCACCAGCAGAGATCCGTGGGCAGAAAATGGCTACACCTTC.

The chain recombines TRBV6-2 or TRBV6-3 with TRBJ1-2; a weak D match, TRBD1 (6 bases). CDR1 and CDR2 from the germline V gene are MNHEY and SVGEGT. The length of the CDR3 is 13 residues. With 5 bases removed from V and 7 bases from J, the gap between germline ends came to 14 bases. CDR3 sequence: CASSGTRIGGYTF. Here the CDR3 DNA reads TGTGCCAGCAGTGGGACACGGATCGGTGGCTACACCTTC.

The chain couples TRBV20-1 to TRBJ2-1, with 10 nucleotides matching TRBD1. There are 13 residues in the CDR3. Germline V gene lookup returns CDR1 DFQATT and CDR2 SNEGSKA (reference sequence). The junction had 8 bases not matched to a gene; V was cut back by 8 bases and J by 7 bases. The CDR3 coding sequence is TGCAGTCAGGAGGGGACAGGGGTAAATGAGCAGTTCTTC. Protein product: CSQEGTGVNEQFF.

The J gene is TRBJ2-4, the V gene TRBV6-1; D ambiguous. Trimming removed 1 base from V and 7 bases from J, with 11 bases in between. CDR1 MNHNS and CDR2 SASEGT come from the germline V gene. This CDR3 comprises 14 residues. CDR3 sequence (DNA): TGTGCCAGCAGTGAAGAGAGTGGAGCCAACATTCAGTACTTC. This sequence encodes CASSEESGANIQYF.

This clonotype was observed a handful of times. The rearrangement joins TRBV7-2 to TRBJ2-1; a possible D gene is TRBD1 (5 bases). Germline V CDR1 and CDR2: SGHTA, FQGNSA. The ends were cut back, 4 bases at V and 8 bases at J, with 18 bases in the middle. The CDR3 has 15 residues. The DNA for the CDR3 is TGTGCCAGCAGCTCAGGGTCAGCCCCTGGGTATGAGCAGTTCTTC. Residues: CASSSGSAPGYEQFF.

The V call is TRBV28, the J call TRBJ2-7; D is uncertain. This CDR3 spans 12 amino acids. CDR1 and CDR2 (germline): MDHEN, SYDVKM. V was shortened by 3 bases and J by 7 bases, with 10 bases between the two germline ends. CDR3 coding DNA: TGTGCCAGCAGTTTTCACCTTTGGGAGCAGTACTTC. Its translation is CASSFHLWEQYF. The variable domain in full, completed from reference TRBV28 and TRBJ2-7, reads DVKVTQSSRYLVKRTGEKVFLECVQDMDHENMFWYRQDPGLGLRLIYFSYDVKMKEKGDIPEGYSVSREKKERFSLILESASTNQTSMYLCASSFHLWEQYFGPGTRLTVT.

As regards this clonotype: One end of the junction varies from germline; a read error may be responsible. The chain is built from TRBV9 and TRBJ2-3; no firm D call. Germline assignment: CDR1 SGDLS and CDR2 YYNGEE. The CDR3 spans 17 residues. The DNA of the CDR3 is TGTGCCAGCAGCGTAGCTACAAGAGGCGGCTGGCAAGATACGCGGTATTTT. Protein product: CASSVATRGGWQDTRYF.

This clonotype showed up just a few times. The chain couples TRBV5-1 to TRBJ1-1; possibly TRBD1 for D (6 bases). Trimming removed 4 bases at V and 5 bases at J, with 21 bases between. Germline lookup yields CDR1 SGHRS and CDR2 YFSETQ. The CDR3 is 16 amino acids. Here the CDR3 reads CASSPTRQARGTEAFF. CDR3 DNA: TGCGCCAGCAGCCCCACAAGACAGGCCCGGGGTACTGAAGCTTTCTTT.

This clonotype was detected only once. V gene TRBV12-3 or TRBV12-4 combines with J gene TRBJ2-4; 7 nucleotides line up with TRBD2. Trimming removed 6 bases from V and 13 bases from J; junction bases left unmatched: 15. The CDR3 has 14 residues. DNA for the CDR3: TGTGCCAGCAGCGCGGGACGGGGGGTCCCCTTCCAGTACTTC. It encodes CASSAGRGVPFQYF.

This clonotype occurred a few times. The chain has TRBV12-3 or TRBV12-4 and TRBJ1-1, with D uncertain. This CDR3 spans 13 amino acids. Trimming pared 8 bases from V and 0 bases from J, leaving 10 bases between. The CDR3 region has the DNA TGTGCCAGCCTACAACACCTGAACACTGAAGCTTTCTTT. It encodes CASLQHLNTEAFF.

This clonotype was detected a few times. The CDR3 is CATSASIGVRGYTF. CDR3 DNA: TGTGCCACCAGTGCCAGTATAGGGGTGCGTGGCTACACCTTC. The rearrangement links TRBV24-1 to TRBJ1-2; D may be TRBD1 (5 bases). The CDR3 contains 14 residues. The germline V gene encodes CDR1 KGHDR and CDR2 SFDVKD. V was cut by 5 bases and J by 7 bases, with 16 bases left in between.

This clonotype has only a few counts. The CDR3 here is CSASPAPQETQYF. Here the CDR3 DNA reads TGCAGTGCTAGTCCTGCCCCCCAAGAGACCCAGTACTTC. The V gene is TRBV20-1, the J gene TRBJ2-4, with D hard to call. The DNA matches TRBJ2-5 better at its end, which makes the J call doubtful. In germline, CDR1 is DFQATT, CDR2 SNEGSKA (reference sequence). The CDR3 contains 13 residues.

The V call is TRBV7-2, the J call TRBJ2-7, with D possibly being TRBD1 (6 bases). The V end lost 5 bases, the J end lost 5 bases, and 19 bases lay between the germline ends. The CDR3 consists of 15 residues. Germline V CDR1 and CDR2: SGHTA, FQGNSA. In DNA, the CDR3 is TGTGCCAGCAGCCCCAGACAGGATTGGGGCGACGAGCAGTACTTC. Translating it yields CASSPRQDWGDEQYF.

This clonotype was observed a few times. The CDR3 region has the DNA TGTGCCAGCAGTATGACAGGGGACACTGAAGCTTTCTTT. Translation: CASSMTGDTEAFF. V gene TRBV2 combines with J gene TRBJ1-1; 8 positions agree with TRBD1. The ends lost 5 bases at V and 3 bases at J; junction bases unmatched: 2. Germline CDR1 reads SNHLY; CDR2 reads FYNNEI. The CDR3 runs 13 residues.

This chain joins TRBV7-9 and TRBJ1-2, with a possible D match to TRBD1 (6 bases). This CDR3 contains 15 residues. CDR1 and CDR2 from the germline V gene are SEHNR and FQNEAQ (reference sequence). V was pared by 6 bases and J by 4 bases, with 18 bases between. For the CDR3, the DNA is TGTGCCAGCAGATACGGGGGGCAAACAGGCTATGGCTACACCTTC. Protein: CASRYGGQTGYGYTF.

This clonotype has more than one count but fewer than ten. The CDR3 protein is CASSYSTGDNEQFF. The CDR3, as DNA: TGTGCCAGCAGTTACTCAACCGGGGATAATGAGCAGTTCTTC. The chain links TRBV6-5 to TRBJ2-1; TRBD2 is a possible D gene (5 bases). V shed 0 bases and J shed 7 bases, with 10 bases lying between them. The CDR3 contains 14 residues. Germline V gene lookup returns CDR1 MNHEY and CDR2 SVGAGI.

This clonotype showed up just a few times. This rearrangement joins TRBV12-3 or TRBV12-4 to TRBJ1-5, with no clear D. The CDR3 is 12 residues long. Trimming removed 6 bases at V and 7 bases at J, with 10 bases between. CDR3 coding DNA: TGTGCCAGCAGCGACTATGGGCAGCCCCAGCATTTT. Protein product: CASSDYGQPQHF.

This chain uses TRBV7-2 with TRBJ1-5; unclear D gene. The CDR3 is made up of 15 amino acids. Germline V gives CDR1 SGHTA, CDR2 FQGNSA. V was shortened by 5 bases and J by 1 base, with 12 bases between the two germline ends. CDR3 nucleotides: TGTGCCAGCAGCCCGACTGACAAGAGCAATCAGCCCCAGCATTTT. Encoded protein: CASSPTDKSNQPQHF.

This clonotype was detected only a few times. The chain couples TRBV5-1 to TRBJ2-4; D is unresolved. With the DNA end fitting TRBJ2-7 better, the J assignment may be wrong. This CDR3 region has 15 residues. CDR1 SGHRS and CDR2 YFSETQ come from the germline V gene. The CDR3 region is CASSIEKTSSDEQYF. In nucleotides, the CDR3 is TGCGCCAGCAGCATAGAGAAGACAAGTTCAGACGAGCAGTACTTC.

The CDR3 DNA is TGTGCCACCGGCGGAGGCGCCCAGGGCTACACCTTC. Protein sequence: CATGGGAQGYTF. V gene TRBV24-1 combines with J gene TRBJ1-2; D gene uncertain. Germline values: CDR1 KGHDR, CDR2 SFDVKD. The V end lost 9 bases, the J end lost 8 bases, and 15 bases lay between the germline ends. The CDR3 is made up of 12 amino acids.

This clonotype was seen repeatedly, ten times or more. V and J are TRBV29-1 and TRBJ2-3, with no clear D. CDR3 length: 13 amino acids. The V gene lost 6 bases and the J gene lost 4 bases, with 14 bases spanning the gap. The germline V gene encodes CDR1 SQVTM and CDR2 ANQGSEA. Here the CDR3 reads CSVPSLGADTQYF. The CDR3 DNA sequence: TGCAGCGTGCCTTCACTTGGCGCAGATACGCAGTATTTT.

The sample holds a few counts of this clonotype. J is TRBJ2-1 and V is TRBV4-2; D is perhaps TRBD1 or TRBD2 (5 bases each). CDR1 LGHNA and CDR2 YNFKEQ come from the germline V gene. Deletions cut 4 bases from V and 2 bases from J, with 12 bases between. The CDR3 extends over 15 amino acids. CDR3: CASSRGEGPYNEQFF. The CDR3 nucleotides are TGTGCCAGCAGCCGAGGGGAAGGACCCTACAATGAGCAGTTCTTC.

This chain links TRBV6-5 with TRBJ1-3; tentative D call: TRBD1 (6 bases). Looked up from germline, CDR1 is MNHEY and CDR2 is SVGAGI. Trimming cost V 3 bases and J 2 bases, with 14 bases left between them. The CDR3 loop spans 16 amino acids. The CDR3 region has the DNA TGTGCCAGCAGTTATGACCTAGGGGGGACTGGAAACACCATATATTTT. Its translation is CASSYDLGGTGNTIYF.

This clonotype was counted between two and nine times. The rearrangement uses TRBV5-1 and TRBJ1-2, with D possibly matching TRBD1 (6 bases). The ends were cut back, 5 bases at V and 5 bases at J, with 19 bases in the middle. This CDR3 comprises 15 residues. CDR1 and CDR2 (germline): SGHRS, YFSETQ. CDR3 sequence reads: CASRKDSGQFYGYTF. In nucleotides, the CDR3 is TGCGCCAGCAGGAAAGACTCCGGACAGTTTTATGGCTACACCTTC. The complete variable domain, with remaining parts taken from reference TRBV5-1 and TRBJ1-2, reads KAGVTQTPRYLIKTRGQQVTLSCSPISGHRSVSWYQQTPGQGLQFLFEYFSETQRNKGNFPGRFSGRQFSNSRSEMNVSTLELGDSALYLCASRKDSGQFYGYTFGSGTRLTVV.

The V call is TRBV4-3, the J call TRBJ2-6; no reliable D call. The CDR3 is 16 residues long. V lost 0 bases, J lost 3 bases, and 9 bases lay in between. CDR1 is LGHNA, CDR2 YSLEER, per germline. CDR3 DNA sequence: TGCGCCAGCAGCCAAGATAGAGGATTTGGGGCCAACGTCCTGACTTTC. Translation gives CASSQDRGFGANVLTF.